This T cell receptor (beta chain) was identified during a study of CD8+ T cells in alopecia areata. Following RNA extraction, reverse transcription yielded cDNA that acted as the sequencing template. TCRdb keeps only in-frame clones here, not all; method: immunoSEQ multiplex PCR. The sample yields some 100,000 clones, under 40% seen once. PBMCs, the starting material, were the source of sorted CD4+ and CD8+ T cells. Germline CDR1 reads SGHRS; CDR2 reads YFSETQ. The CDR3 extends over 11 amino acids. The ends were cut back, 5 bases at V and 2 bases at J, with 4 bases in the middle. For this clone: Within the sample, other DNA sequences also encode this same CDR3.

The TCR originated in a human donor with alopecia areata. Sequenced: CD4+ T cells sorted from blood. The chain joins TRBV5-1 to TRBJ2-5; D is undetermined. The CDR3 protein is CASRSQETQYF. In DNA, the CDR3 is TGCGCCAGCAGATCTCAAGAGACCCAGTACTTC.